The rows below give T cell receptor beta chains drawn from one sample of a study of spatial heterogeneity in lung cancer. MiXCR, run by TCRdb on the 5' RACE reads, gives a single entry per CDR3 protein. This sample yields about 48,000 distinct CDR3 sequences, of which roughly 5% are seen a single time; approximately 10% belongs to the top ten. Sequencing used PBMCs, obtained at surgery. These receptors came from a male donor with early-stage non-small cell lung cancer. CDR3s include the opening cysteine and the closing phenylalanine or tryptophan. A D gene is named only where the DNA matches it firmly. Clone size is given for some rows only: seen once, a few or many times, or a class if the clone is expanded.

J gene: TRBJ2-3; D gene: TRBD2; V gene: TRBV20-1; clone size: many; CDR3 protein: CSATTSGRNTQYF; CDR3 DNA: TGCAGCGCCACGACTAGCGGGAGAAATACGCAGTATTTT
J gene: TRBJ2-7; D gene: .; V gene: TRBV6-1; clone size: few; CDR3 protein: CASSEALGGGFYEQYF; CDR3 DNA: TGTGCCAGCAGTGAAGCGCTTGGCGGCGGATTCTACGAGCAGTACTTC
J gene: TRBJ2-5; D gene: .; V gene: TRBV4-1; clone size: many; CDR3 protein: CASTYHTSSVETQYF; CDR3 DNA: TGCGCCAGCACCTACCATACCTCTAGCGTAGAGACCCAGTACTTC
J gene: TRBJ2-5; D gene: .; V gene: TRBV7-9; clone size: few; CDR3 protein: CASTTPQGRGETQYF; CDR3 DNA: TGTGCCAGCACCACCCCTCAGGGTAGAGGCGAGACCCAGTACTTC
J gene: TRBJ2-5; D gene: TRBD2; V gene: TRBV9; clone size: many; CDR3 protein: CASSEGLAYETQYF; CDR3 DNA: TGTGCCAGCAGCGAGGGACTAGCCTATGAGACCCAGTACTTC
J gene: TRBJ1-1; D gene: .; V gene: TRBV5-1; clone size: many; CDR3 protein: CASSVGLNTEAFF; CDR3 DNA: TGCGCCAGCAGCGTAGGACTGAACACTGAAGCTTTCTTT
J gene: TRBJ2-7; D gene: .; V gene: TRBV5-1; clone size: many; CDR3 protein: CASSPQGSAYEQYF; CDR3 DNA: TGCGCCAGCAGCCCCCAGGGTTCCGCCTACGAGCAGTACTTC
J gene: TRBJ2-3; D gene: TRBD1; V gene: TRBV12-3/TRBV12-4; clone size: many; CDR3 protein: CASSVGQGGITDTQYF; CDR3 DNA: TGTGCCAGCAGTGTGGGACAGGGGGGGATTACAGATACGCAGTATTTT
J gene: TRBJ2-6; D gene: .; V gene: TRBV6-5; clone size: few; CDR3 protein: CASSYKEAGANVLTF; CDR3 DNA: TGTGCCAGCAGTTACAAGGAGGCTGGGGCCAACGTCCTGACTTTC
J gene: TRBJ2-5; D gene: TRBD2; V gene: TRBV9; clone size: many; CDR3 protein: CASSPLQAGGHETQYF; CDR3 DNA: TGTGCCAGCAGCCCTTTACAAGCGGGAGGGCATGAGACCCAGTACTTC
J gene: TRBJ2-5; D gene: TRBD2; V gene: TRBV24-1; clone size: .; CDR3 protein: CATSPSRGEETQYF; CDR3 DNA: TGTGCCACCAGCCCTTCGCGGGGGGAAGAGACCCAGTACTTC
J gene: TRBJ1-2; D gene: .; V gene: TRBV27; clone size: many; CDR3 protein: CATLDLLLGGYTF; CDR3 DNA: TGTGCCACCCTAGACCTACTCCTTGGGGGCTACACCTTC
J gene: TRBJ2-1; D gene: .; V gene: TRBV12-3/TRBV12-4; clone size: many; CDR3 protein: CASSSLGLASYNEQFF; CDR3 DNA: TGTGCCAGCAGTTCCTTGGGTCTAGCCTCCTACAATGAGCAGTTCTTC
J gene: TRBJ2-5; D gene: .; V gene: TRBV6-5; clone size: many; CDR3 protein: CASSYSLGTQYF; CDR3 DNA: TGTGCCAGCAGTTACTCGTTGGGGACCCAGTACTTC
J gene: TRBJ2-7; D gene: .; V gene: TRBV3-1; clone size: many; CDR3 protein: CASSITAGDNEQYF; CDR3 DNA: TGTGCCAGCAGTATCACCGCGGGGGACAACGAGCAGTACTTC
J gene: TRBJ2-7; D gene: .; V gene: TRBV7-9; clone size: few; CDR3 protein: CASTHVGTRERSSYEQYF; CDR3 DNA: TGTGCCAGCACCCATGTGGGGACCAGAGAAAGGAGCTCCTACGAGCAGTACTTC
J gene: TRBJ2-5; D gene: TRBD1; V gene: TRBV20-1; clone size: many; CDR3 protein: CSALTGVKTQYF; CDR3 DNA: TGCAGTGCGTTGACAGGGGTAAAGACCCAGTACTTC
J gene: TRBJ2-3; D gene: .; V gene: TRBV7-9; clone size: many; CDR3 protein: CASASLEGTQYF; CDR3 DNA: TGTGCCAGCGCTTCCCTGGAAGGGACGCAGTATTTT